This TCR beta chain was documented in a study of Graves' ophthalmopathy and Graves' hyperthyroidism. Background on the study: Blood was drawn at initial diagnosis, before any treatment.

Study findings and constraints: At less than 71% sensitivity and roughly 72% specificity, the model predicted progression of the ophthalmopathy. Built on 13 signatures, a model told ophthalmopathy apart from stable hyperthyroidism with roughly 88% sensitivity and 81.08% specificity.

Amplifying from RNA transcripts, the study obtained TCR beta CDR3 regions. Second-round multiplex PCR came after first-round RT-PCR with HTBI primers. MiXCR, run by TCRdb on the multiplex PCR reads, gives a single entry per CDR3 protein. The sample consists of about 740,000 distinct CDR3 sequences, roughly 40% of them appearing once. The V gene lost 1 base and the J gene lost 6 bases, with 4 bases spanning the gap. Germline V gives CDR1 DFQATT, CDR2 SNEGSKA (reference sequence). The CDR3 has 10 residues. A remark on this clonotype: No antigen is known for it.

The starting material, approximately 10 ml of fresh peripheral blood, provided the PBMCs. The receptor's source is an adult man with Graves' ophthalmopathy. The specimen sequenced was peripheral blood. The rearrangement uses TRBV20-1 and TRBJ2-7, with D unresolved. CDR3 nucleotide sequence: TGCAGTGCTAGAGGAGCCGAGCAGTACTTC. This gives the protein CSARGAEQYF.